This T cell receptor beta chain comes out of a study of OX40 agonist ivuxolimab in advanced cancers. For the study at large: Patients in the trial were receiving intravenous ivuxolimab every 2 weeks, at doses of 0.01 to 10 mg/kg. Study-level results: Partial responders dosed at 0.1-3.0 mg/kg displayed clonal expansion ranking among the lowest.

This CDR3 spans 13 amino acids. J was trimmed by 4 bases and V by 8 bases; bases with no gene match: 7. CDR1 MGHDK and CDR2 SYGVNS come from the germline V gene. A note on this clone: Its antigen is unidentified.

The assay was immunoSEQ multiplex PCR, and TCRdb's table has in-frame clones only and misses some. The sample carries roughly 20,000 clones, approximately 83% recorded once. The V call is TRBV25-1, the J call TRBJ1-1; 7 bases agree with TRBD1. Source: CD4+ or CD8+ T cells sorted from blood, taken in a trial of the OX40 agonist ivuxolimab. This TCR was sampled from an adult with an advanced solid tumor such as melanoma, head and neck, liver or kidney cancer. The CDR3, as DNA: TGTGCCAGCGAAACAGGGGACGCCACTGAAGCTTTCTTT. It specifies CASETGDATEAFF.